This entry is about one T cell receptor (beta chain). The antigen it recognizes is unknown. A much larger clone sits a single nucleotide away, making a read error possible. These data originate in a study of Graves' ophthalmopathy and Graves' hyperthyroidism (dated by TCRdb to the late 2010s). About the study as a whole: Hyperthyroidism was defined as stable when no progression to ophthalmopathy occurred within 18 months of follow-up. The study used TCR beta repertoire signatures to distinguish Graves' ophthalmopathy from Graves' hyperthyroidism and to predict progression to ophthalmopathy. In total, 135 blood samples were TCR-sequenced: 43 ophthalmopathy, some 80 hyperthyroidism and roughly 17 hyperthyroidism-to-ophthalmopathy patients. A discovery set of 90 to 100 patients (around 44 ophthalmopathy, 57 stable hyperthyroidism) was enrolled to explore V-J signatures distinguishing ophthalmopathy from hyperthyroidism. An independent validation cohort comprised roughly 20 hyperthyroidism patients and 15 to 17 patients who later progressed from hyperthyroidism to ophthalmopathy. In more than 5 hyperthyroidism patients, the T-cell repertoire of thyroid tissue was compared with the T-cell repertoire of blood. Following sample collection, hyperthyroidism patients were given methimazole at a starting dose of 30 mg daily, and ophthalmopathy patients were given high-dose intravenous methylprednisolone.

TCR beta CDR3 regions were amplified from RNA transcripts for repertoire sequencing. The first round of RT-PCR was done with HTBI primers and the Qiagen OneStep RT-PCR kit, and was followed by a second round of multiplex PCR, then size selection and purification. Libraries were sequenced paired-end with 100 bp reads on an Illumina HiSeq2000. The paper's data handling went like this. Reads were processed with SOAPnuke, discarding reads with adapters, uncalled bases, mean Phred below 15, or no exact constant-primer or identifier match. High-quality paired reads were merged with COPE v1.2.5. Unique nucleotide sequences were defined as clonotypes and aligned to IMGT TRB V, D and J references using MiTCR v1.1. Analysis was restricted to V-J combinations with a frequency above 0.0001, which covered roughly 99% of repertoires. A TCR clonal expansion and chaos score per V-J combination was defined as the ratio of F50 clonal expansion to chaos observed in the TCRdist matrix. Welch's t-statistics and random forest were used to reduce features to about a dozen V-J combinations, which were fed into a naive Bayes classifier. Thyroid-blood repertoire similarity was quantified with the Morisita-Horn index. TCRdb ran its own pipeline on the public reads, namely fastp trimming at Q25 and MiXCR clone calling, and kept in-frame beta chains. Rows matching on CDR3 protein sequence are summarized as one entry with the most common DNA and genes. TCRdb, not the original authors, processed these V and J calls. Present in this sample are 900,000 to 1,200,000 distinct CDR3 sequences, around a third of which were seen just once. Of the sample, roughly 11% is held by the ten largest clones.

Hyperthyroidism patients were newly diagnosed, with disease duration under 2 months, and aged 18 to 65 years. Patients with other autoimmune diseases, uncontrolled infections, pregnancy or lactation were excluded. Clinical symptoms, serum thyroxine, TRAb, thyroid ultrasound and orbital computed tomography formed the basis of the diagnosis. Trizol reagent was used to extract the total RNA, and its quality was then checked on an Agilent 2100 Bioanalyzer. The study at large found these results: Ophthalmopathy was separated from stable hyperthyroidism by the 13-signature model with roughly 87% sensitivity and just under 84% specificity in cross-validation and with 80%/75% in the test set. Most expanded thyroid clonotypes with a frequency above 0.001 also appeared in blood, which suggests that blood repertoires may reflect the immune response in the thyroid. In validation, the model predicted ophthalmopathy progression with more than 70% sensitivity and about 73% specificity; roughly eleven predicted patients were CT-confirmed with GO in a median of approximately 6.5 months. No statistical method was used to predetermine the sample size, and group allocation was not hidden from the investigators.

V lost 3 bases and J lost 2 bases; the stretch between them is 13 bases long. CDR1 and CDR2 were assigned from the germline V gene as SNHLY and FYNNEI. The cysteine opens and the phenylalanine closes a CDR3 of 16 amino acids. Only the CDR3 DNA stays, 48 bases, in frame from base 1. The specimen sequenced was peripheral blood or thyroid tissue (not recorded which). The rearrangement combines TRBV2 with TRBJ2-2, with TRBD2 as a weak D call on 6 bases. The sequence was obtained from an adult man with Graves' hyperthyroidism. CDR3 protein: CASSEEGPGNTGELFF. The base sequence is TGTGCCAGCAGTGAGGAGGGACCAGGAAACACCGGGGAGCTGTTTTTT.